The clone carrying this T cell receptor (beta chain) has only a few counts. The source of the sample is a study of blood T cell repertoires in COVID-19. As for the study in general: Samples of COVID-19 (acute and convalescent) were obtained from the United States, Italy and Spain. Nucleic acid was either cDNA or gDNA, and it came from T cells, B-cell-depleted T cells, or PBMCs.

Trimming stripped 0 bases from V and 1 base from J, with 5 bases between. The CDR3 runs to 14 residues. Looked up from germline, CDR1 is SGHDN and CDR2 is FVKESK. Original analysis: Reference gene primer amplification yielded estimated nucleated cell counts. The data were produced by immunoSEQ multiplex PCR, yet TCRdb's version contains in-frame clones alone and is incomplete. The D gene and trimming were derived from the DNA, and the V and J assignments and clone size from that table. The data show about 120,000 clones, over 85% seen once. This chain uses TRBV14 with TRBJ2-3; D not certain. The sequence was collected from a man in his fifties with active COVID-19. Sequencing was performed on peripheral blood. The CDR3 region has the DNA TGTGCCAGCAGCCAAGATCTTGGCACAGATACGCAGTATTTT. As protein: CASSQDLGTDTQYF. Based on the CDR3 plus reference TRBV14 and TRBJ2-3, the full variable domain is EAGVTQFPSHSVIEKGQTVTLRCDPISGHDNLYWYRRVMGKEIKFLLHFVKESKQDESGMPNNRFLAERTGGTYSTLKVQPAELEDSGVYFCASSQDLGTDTQYFGPGTRLTVL.